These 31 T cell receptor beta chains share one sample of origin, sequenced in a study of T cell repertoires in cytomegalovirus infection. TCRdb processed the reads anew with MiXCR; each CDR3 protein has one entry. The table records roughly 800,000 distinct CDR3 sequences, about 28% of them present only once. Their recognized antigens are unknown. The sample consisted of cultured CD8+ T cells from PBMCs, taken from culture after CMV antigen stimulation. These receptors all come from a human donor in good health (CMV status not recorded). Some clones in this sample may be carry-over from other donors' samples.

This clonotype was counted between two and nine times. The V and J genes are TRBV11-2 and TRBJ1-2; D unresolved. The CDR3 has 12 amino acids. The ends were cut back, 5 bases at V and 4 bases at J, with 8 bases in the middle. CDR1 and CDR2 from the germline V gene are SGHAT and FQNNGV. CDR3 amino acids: CASSKGFYGYTF. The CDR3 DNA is TGTGCCAGCAGCAAAGGATTCTATGGCTACACCTTC.

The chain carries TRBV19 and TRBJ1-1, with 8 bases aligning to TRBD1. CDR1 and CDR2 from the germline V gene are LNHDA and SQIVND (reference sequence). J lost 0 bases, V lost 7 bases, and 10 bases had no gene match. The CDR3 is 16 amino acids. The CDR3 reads CASISGGLGMNTEAFF. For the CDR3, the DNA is TGTGCCAGTATCTCAGGGGGCTTGGGGATGAACACTGAAGCTTTCTTT.

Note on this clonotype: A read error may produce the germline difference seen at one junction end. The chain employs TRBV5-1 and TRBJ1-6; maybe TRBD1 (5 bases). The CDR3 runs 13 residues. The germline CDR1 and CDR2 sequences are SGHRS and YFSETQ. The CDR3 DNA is TGCGCCAGCAGCAGGGACGTCAGTTCACTCCTCCACTTT. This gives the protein CASSRDVSSLLHF.

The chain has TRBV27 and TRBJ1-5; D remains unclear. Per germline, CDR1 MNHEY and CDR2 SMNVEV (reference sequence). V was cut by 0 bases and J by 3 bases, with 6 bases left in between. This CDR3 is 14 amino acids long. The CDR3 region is CASSLSPTNQPQHF. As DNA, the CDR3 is TGTGCCAGCAGTTTATCCCCCACCAATCAGCCCCAGCATTTT.

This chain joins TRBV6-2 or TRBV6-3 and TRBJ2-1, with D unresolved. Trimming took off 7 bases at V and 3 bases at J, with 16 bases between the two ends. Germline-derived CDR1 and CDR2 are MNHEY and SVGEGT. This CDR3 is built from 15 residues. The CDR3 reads CASTTSTGYYNEQFF. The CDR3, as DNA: TGTGCCAGCACCACCTCGACCGGATACTACAATGAGCAGTTCTTC.

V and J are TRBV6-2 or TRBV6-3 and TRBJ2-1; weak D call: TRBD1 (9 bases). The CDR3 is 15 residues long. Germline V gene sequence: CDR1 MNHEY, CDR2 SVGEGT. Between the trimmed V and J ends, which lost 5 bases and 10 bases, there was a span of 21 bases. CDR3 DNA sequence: TGTGCCAGCAGTGAAGTTACAGGGGGCGGGAGGGAGCAGTTCTTC. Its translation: CASSEVTGGGREQFF.

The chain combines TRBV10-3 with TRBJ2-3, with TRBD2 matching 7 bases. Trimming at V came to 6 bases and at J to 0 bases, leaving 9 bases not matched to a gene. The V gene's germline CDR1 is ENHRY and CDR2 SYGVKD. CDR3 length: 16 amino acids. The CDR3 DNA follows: TGTGCCATCAGGACAAAAAAGGGACTAAGCACAGATACGCAGTATTTT. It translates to CAIRTKKGLSTDTQYF.

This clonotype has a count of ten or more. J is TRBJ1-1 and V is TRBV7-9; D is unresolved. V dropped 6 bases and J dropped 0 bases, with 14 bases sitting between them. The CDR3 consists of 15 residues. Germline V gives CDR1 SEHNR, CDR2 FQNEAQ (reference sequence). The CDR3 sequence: CASRSIENMNTEAFF. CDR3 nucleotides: TGTGCCAGCAGGTCAATAGAGAACATGAACACTGAAGCTTTCTTT.

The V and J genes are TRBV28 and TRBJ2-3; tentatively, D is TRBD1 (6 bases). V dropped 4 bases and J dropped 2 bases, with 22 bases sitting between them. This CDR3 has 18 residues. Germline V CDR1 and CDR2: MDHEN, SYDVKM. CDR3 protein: CASSSRDNPQNPTDTQYF. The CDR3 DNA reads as TGTGCCAGCAGTTCCCGGGACAACCCGCAGAACCCCACAGATACGCAGTATTTT.

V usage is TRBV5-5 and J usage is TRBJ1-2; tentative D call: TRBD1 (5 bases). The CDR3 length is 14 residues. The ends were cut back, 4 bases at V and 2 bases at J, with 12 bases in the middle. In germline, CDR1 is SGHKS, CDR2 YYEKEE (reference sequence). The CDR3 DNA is TGTGCCAGCAGCAGAGGACAAGAGAACTATGGCTACACCTTC. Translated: CASSRGQENYGYTF.

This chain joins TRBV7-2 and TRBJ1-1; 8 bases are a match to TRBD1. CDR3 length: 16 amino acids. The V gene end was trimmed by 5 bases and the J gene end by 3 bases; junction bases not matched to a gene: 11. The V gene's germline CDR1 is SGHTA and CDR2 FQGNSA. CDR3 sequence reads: CASSKPGGWGHTEAFF. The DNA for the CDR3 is TGTGCCAGCAGCAAACCAGGGGGCTGGGGGCACACTGAAGCTTTCTTT.

The CDR3 nucleotides are TGTGCCAGCAGCCACATGGGTCCCGGGGAGCTGTTTTTT. As protein: CASSHMGPGELFF. This chain joins TRBV7-3 and TRBJ2-2; no clear D gene. The CDR3 length is 13 residues. From germline, CDR1 is SGHTA and CDR2 FQGTGA. Trimming removed 5 bases at V and 6 bases at J, with 10 bases between.

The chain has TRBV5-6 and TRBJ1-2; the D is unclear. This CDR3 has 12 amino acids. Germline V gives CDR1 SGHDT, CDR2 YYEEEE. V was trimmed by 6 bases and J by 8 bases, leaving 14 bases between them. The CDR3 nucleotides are TGTGCCAGCACCCTCGACTATCTGGGCTACACCTTC. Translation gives CASTLDYLGYTF.

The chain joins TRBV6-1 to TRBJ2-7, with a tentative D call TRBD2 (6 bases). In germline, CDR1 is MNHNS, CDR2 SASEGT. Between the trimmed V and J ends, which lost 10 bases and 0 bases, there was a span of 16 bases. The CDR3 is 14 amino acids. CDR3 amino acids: CAIPTGTRSYEQYF. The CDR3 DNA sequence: TGTGCCATCCCTACCGGGACTCGCTCCTACGAGCAGTACTTC.

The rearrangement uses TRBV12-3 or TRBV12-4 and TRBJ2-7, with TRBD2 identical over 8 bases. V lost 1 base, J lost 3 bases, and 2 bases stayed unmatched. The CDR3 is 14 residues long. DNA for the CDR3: TGTGCCAGCAGTTTAGACGGGGGGGACTACGAGCAGTACTTC. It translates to CASSLDGGDYEQYF.

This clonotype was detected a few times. CDR3 bases: TGCAGTGCTTATAGCGGGGGATCCTACGAGCAGTACTTC. This codes for CSAYSGGSYEQYF. The J gene is TRBJ2-7, the V gene TRBV20-1, with 9 positions matching TRBD2. Germline values: CDR1 DFQATT, CDR2 SNEGSKA (reference sequence). The CDR3 covers 13 residues. Unmatched junction bases numbered 3, after V lost 5 bases and J lost 1 base.

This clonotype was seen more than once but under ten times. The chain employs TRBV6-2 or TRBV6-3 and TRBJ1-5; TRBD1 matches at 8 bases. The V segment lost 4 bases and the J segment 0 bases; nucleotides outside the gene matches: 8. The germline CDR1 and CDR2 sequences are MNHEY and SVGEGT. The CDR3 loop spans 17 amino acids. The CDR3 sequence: CASSWTGIPYSNQPQHF. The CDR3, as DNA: TGTGCCAGCAGTTGGACAGGGATCCCTTATAGCAATCAGCCCCAGCATTTT.

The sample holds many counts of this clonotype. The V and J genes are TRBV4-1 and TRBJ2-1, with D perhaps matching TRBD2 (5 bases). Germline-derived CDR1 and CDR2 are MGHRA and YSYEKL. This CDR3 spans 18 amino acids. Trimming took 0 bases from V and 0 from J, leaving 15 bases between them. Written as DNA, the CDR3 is TGCGCCAGCAGCCAAGAATTCGAGCGGAGGAGCTCCTACAATGAGCAGTTCTTC. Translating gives CASSQEFERRSSYNEQFF.

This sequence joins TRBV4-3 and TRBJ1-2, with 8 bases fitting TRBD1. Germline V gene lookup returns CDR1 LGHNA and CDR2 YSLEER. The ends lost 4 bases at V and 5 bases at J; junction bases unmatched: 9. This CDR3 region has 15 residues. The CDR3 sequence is CASSPRGQGRYGYTF. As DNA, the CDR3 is TGCGCCAGCAGCCCACGTGGACAGGGAAGATATGGCTACACCTTC.

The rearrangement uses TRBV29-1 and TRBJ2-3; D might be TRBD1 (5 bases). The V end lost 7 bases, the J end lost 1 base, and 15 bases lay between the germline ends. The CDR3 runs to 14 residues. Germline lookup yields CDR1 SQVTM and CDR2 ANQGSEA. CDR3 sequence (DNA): TGCAGCGCCCCGACAGACCGGGGCACAGATACGCAGTATTTT. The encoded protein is CSAPTDRGTDTQYF.

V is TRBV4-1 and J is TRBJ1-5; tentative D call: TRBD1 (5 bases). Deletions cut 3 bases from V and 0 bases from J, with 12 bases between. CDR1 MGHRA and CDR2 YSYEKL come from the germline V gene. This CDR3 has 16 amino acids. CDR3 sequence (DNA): TGCGCCAGCAGCCAGGGGACCGATTATAGCAATCAGCCCCAGCATTTT. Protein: CASSQGTDYSNQPQHF.

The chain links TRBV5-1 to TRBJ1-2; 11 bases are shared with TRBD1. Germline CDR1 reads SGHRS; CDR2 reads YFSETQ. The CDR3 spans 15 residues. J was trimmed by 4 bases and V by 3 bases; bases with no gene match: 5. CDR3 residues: CASSSRDRGSYGYTF. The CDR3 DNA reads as TGCGCCAGCAGCTCCCGGGACAGGGGGTCCTATGGCTACACCTTC. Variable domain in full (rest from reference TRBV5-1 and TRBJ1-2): KAGVTQTPRYLIKTRGQQVTLSCSPISGHRSVSWYQQTPGQGLQFLFEYFSETQRNKGNFPGRFSGRQFSNSRSEMNVSTLELGDSALYLCASSSRDRGSYGYTFGSGTRLTVV.

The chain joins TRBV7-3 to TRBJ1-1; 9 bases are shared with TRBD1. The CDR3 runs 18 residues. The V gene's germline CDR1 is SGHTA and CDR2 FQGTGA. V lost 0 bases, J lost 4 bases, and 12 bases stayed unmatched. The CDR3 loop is CASSLTGTGLIPRTEAFF. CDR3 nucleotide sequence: TGTGCCAGCAGCTTAACGGGGACAGGGTTAATCCCCCGCACTGAAGCTTTCTTT.

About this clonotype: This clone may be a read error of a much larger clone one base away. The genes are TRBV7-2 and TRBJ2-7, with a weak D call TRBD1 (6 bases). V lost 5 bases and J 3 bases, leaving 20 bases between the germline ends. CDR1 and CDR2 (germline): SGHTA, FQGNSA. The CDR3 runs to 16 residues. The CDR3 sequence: CASSTQGLGQVYEQYF. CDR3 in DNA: TGTGCCAGCAGCACGCAAGGGCTGGGACAAGTCTACGAGCAGTACTTC. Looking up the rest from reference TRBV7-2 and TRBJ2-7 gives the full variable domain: GAGVSQSPSNKVTEKGKDVELRCDPISGHTALYWYRQSLGQGLEFLIYFQGNSAPDKSGLPSDRFSAERTGGSVSTLTIQRTQQEDSAVYLCASSTQGLGQVYEQYFGPGTRLTVT.

The CDR3 is CASSTNRGDTQYF. CDR3 coding DNA: TGTGCCAGCAGCACCAACAGGGGGGATACGCAGTATTTT. The rearrangement joins TRBV7-9 to TRBJ2-3; TRBD1 matches 8 bases. The junction had 4 bases not matched to a gene; V was cut back by 5 bases and J by 6 bases. This CDR3 has 13 residues. The germline V gene encodes CDR1 SEHNR and CDR2 FQNEAQ (reference sequence).

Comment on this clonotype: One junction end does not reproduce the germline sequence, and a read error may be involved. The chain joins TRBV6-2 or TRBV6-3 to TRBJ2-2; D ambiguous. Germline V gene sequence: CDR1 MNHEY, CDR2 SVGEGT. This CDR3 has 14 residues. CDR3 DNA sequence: TGTGCTAGCACCCTAGGGTTGAACACCGGGGAGCTGTTTTTT. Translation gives CASTLGLNTGELFF.

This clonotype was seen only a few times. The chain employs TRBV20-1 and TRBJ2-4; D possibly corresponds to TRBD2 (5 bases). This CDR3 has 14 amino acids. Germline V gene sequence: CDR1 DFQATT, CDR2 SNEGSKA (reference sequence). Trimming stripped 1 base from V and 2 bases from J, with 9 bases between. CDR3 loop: CSARARASKNIQYF. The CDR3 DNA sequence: TGCAGTGCTAGAGCGAGGGCTTCCAAAAACATTCAGTACTTC.

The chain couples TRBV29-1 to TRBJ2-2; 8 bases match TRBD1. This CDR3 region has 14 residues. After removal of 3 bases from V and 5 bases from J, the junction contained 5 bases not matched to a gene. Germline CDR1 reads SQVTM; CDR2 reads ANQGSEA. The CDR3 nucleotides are TGCAGCGTTGAGACAGGGGCCGGAACCGGGGAGCTGTTTTTT. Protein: CSVETGAGTGELFF.

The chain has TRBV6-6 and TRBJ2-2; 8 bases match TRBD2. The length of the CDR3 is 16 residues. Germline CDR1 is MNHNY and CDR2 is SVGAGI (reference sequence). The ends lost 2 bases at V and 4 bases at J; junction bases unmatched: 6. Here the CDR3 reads CASSYPQRGPTGELFF. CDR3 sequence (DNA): TGTGCCAGCAGTTACCCACAGCGGGGGCCCACCGGGGAGCTGTTTTTT.

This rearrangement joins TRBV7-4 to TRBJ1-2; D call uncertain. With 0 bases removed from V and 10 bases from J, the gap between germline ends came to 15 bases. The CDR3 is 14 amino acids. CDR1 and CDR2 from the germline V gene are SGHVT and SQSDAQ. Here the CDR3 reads CASSLAIGPPDYTF. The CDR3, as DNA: TGTGCCAGCAGCTTAGCAATTGGACCTCCTGACTACACCTTC. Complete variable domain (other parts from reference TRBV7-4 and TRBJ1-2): GAGVSQSPRYKVAKRGRDVALRCDSISGHVTLYWYRQTLGQGSEVLTYSQSDAQRDKSGRPSGRFSAERPERSVSTLKIQRTEQGDSAVYLCASSLAIGPPDYTFGSGTRLTVV.

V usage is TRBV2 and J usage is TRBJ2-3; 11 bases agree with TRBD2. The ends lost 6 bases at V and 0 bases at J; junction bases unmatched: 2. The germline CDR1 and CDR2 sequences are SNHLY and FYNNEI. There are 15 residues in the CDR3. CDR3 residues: CASRLAGGSTDTQYF. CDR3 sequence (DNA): TGTGCCAGCAGGCTAGCGGGGGGTAGCACAGATACGCAGTATTTT.